A selection of T cell receptor beta chains follows, all from one sample in a study of cytomegalovirus exposure and HLA in healthy donors. Produced via immunoSEQ multiplex PCR; TCRdb's table is partial and in-frame only. The table records 65,000 to 85,000 clones, 86% of them present only once. Material for sequencing was PBMCs. These receptors came from a woman in her twenties or thirties in good health and CMV-seronegative. The CDR3 runs from the conserved cysteine through the conserved F or W. A D gene is named only where the DNA matches it firmly. A clone size is listed for some rows: how often the clone was seen (once, few, many), or a class if it is expanded.

j_call v_call d_call clone_size cdr3_aa cdr3_nt
TRBJ1-5 TRBV19 TRBD1 - CASSMGQGMIQPQHF TGTGCCAGTAGTATGGGACAGGGGATGATTCAGCCCCAGCATTTT
TRBJ1-3 TRBV15 - - CATSRDHPPGNTIYF TGTGCCACCAGCAGAGATCATCCCCCTGGAAACACCATATATTTT
TRBJ1-1 TRBV11-2 - - CASSLEGDLNTEAFF TGTGCCAGCAGCTTAGAAGGAGACTTGAACACTGAAGCTTTCTTT
TRBJ2-1 TRBV28 - - CASSSPRVGYNEQFF TGTGCCAGCAGTTCCCCGCGGGTAGGCTACAATGAGCAGTTCTTC
TRBJ1-5 TRBV6-1 - - CASITGFGNQPQHF TGTGCCAGCATTACAGGTTTTGGCAATCAGCCCCAGCATTTT
TRBJ2-2 TRBV6-1 - - CASSEAPGNTGELFF TGTGCCAGCAGTGAAGCGCCGGGGAACACCGGGGAGCTGTTTTTT
TRBJ2-6 TRBV7-7 - - CASSPAAIPDSSSGANVLTF TGTGCTAGCAGCCCCGCTGCCATCCCGGACTCAAGCTCTGGGGCCAACGTCCTGACTTTC
TRBJ2-3 TRBV6-6 TRBD1 - CASSPDRVWDTQYF TGTGCCAGCAGTCCTGACAGGGTTTGGGATACGCAGTATTTT
TRBJ2-7 TRBV9 TRBD1 - CASSPRDSLYEQYF TGTGCCAGCAGCCCCCGGGACAGCCTATACGAGCAGTACTTC
TRBJ2-3 TRBV19 TRBD2 - CASSIRGLAGVTDTQYF TGTGCCAGTAGTATCAGGGGACTAGCGGGGGTCACAGATACGCAGTATTTT
TRBJ2-3 TRBV7-3 TRBD2 - CASSLTGLAGSDTQYF TGTGCCAGCAGCCTGACCGGACTAGCGGGCTCGGATACGCAGTATTTT
TRBJ2-7 TRBV18 - once CASSPRRDSSYEQYF TGTGCCAGCTCACCACGGCGGGATAGCTCCTACGAGCAGTACTTC
TRBJ2-1 TRBV19 - - CASSFSGLLQFF TGTGCCAGTAGTTTTAGCGGACTACTGCAGTTCTTC
TRBJ1-1 TRBV29-1 TRBD1 - CSGGQGSNTEAFF TGCAGTGGGGGACAGGGGTCGAACACTGAAGCTTTCTTT
TRBJ2-2 TRBV7-7 - once CASGMSRLNTGELFF TGTGCTAGCGGTATGTCCCGCCTAAACACCGGGGAGCTGTTTTTT
TRBJ2-7 TRBV7-9 TRBD1 - CSSSFRDRTYEQYF TGTTCCAGCAGCTTTCGGGACAGGACCTACGAGCAGTACTTC
TRBJ1-2 TRBV19 TRBD1 - CASSIVTGGDYGYTF TGTGCCAGTAGTATAGTCACAGGGGGTGACTATGGCTACACCTTC
TRBJ2-7 TRBV7-9 TRBD1 - CASSSRQGRIGEQYF TGTGCCAGCAGCTCCCGACAGGGGAGGATAGGCGAGCAGTACTTC
TRBJ2-7 TRBV19 TRBD2 - CACGTSGAYEQYF TGTGCCTGTGGGACTAGCGGAGCCTACGAGCAGTACTTC
TRBJ2-2 TRBV23-1 TRBD2 - CASSHPLKGLAGGTGELFF TGCGCCAGCAGTCATCCCCTAAAGGGACTAGCGGGAGGGACCGGGGAGCTGTTTTTT
TRBJ1-5 TRBV10-3 TRBD1 few CAISDSGQGHQPQHF TGTGCCATCAGTGATTCAGGACAGGGGCATCAGCCCCAGCATTTT
TRBJ2-7 TRBV30 TRBD1 - CAWSKPGQGAYEQYF TGTGCCTGGTCAAAGCCGGGACAGGGGGCCTACGAGCAGTACTTC
TRBJ2-7 TRBV19 - - CASRGTSYEQYF TGTGCCAGTAGGGGCACTTCCTACGAGCAGTACTTC
TRBJ2-7 TRBV30 - - CAWSGAGNEQYF TGTGCCTGGAGTGGGGCCGGGAATGAGCAGTACTTC
TRBJ2-5 TRBV6-5 TRBD1 - CATQTGGLQETQYF TGTGCCACCCAGACAGGGGGCCTTCAAGAGACCCAGTACTTC
TRBJ2-7 TRBV18 TRBD1 - CASSPSQGDYEQYF TGTGCCAGCTCACCGTCCCAGGGGGACTACGAGCAGTACTTC
TRBJ2-5 TRBV4-2 - - CASSQEGRSGVQETQYF TGTGCCAGCAGCCAAGAGGGGAGGAGCGGTGTCCAAGAGACCCAGTACTTC
TRBJ2-5 TRBV14 - - CASSQRQETQYF TGTGCCAGCAGCCAGAGACAAGAGACCCAGTACTTC
TRBJ2-7 TRBV28 - - CASSQAGTLGYEQYF TGTGCCAGCAGCCAAGCTGGGACATTAGGCTACGAGCAGTACTTC